This is a list of T cell receptor beta chains from one sample in a study of metastatic and nonmetastatic thyroid tumors. TCRdb re-called the PCR reads through MiXCR. The data hold over 70,000 clones, with roughly 18% observed a single time. Specimen: blood. These receptors were collected from a female donor with papillary thyroid cancer or a benign thyroid nodule (not recorded which). Some clones in this sample may be carry-over from other donors' samples. The conserved cysteine and the conserved F or W are not part of the CDR3 here. Clone sizes are given selectively: once, few, many, or a class where the clone is expanded.

>TRBJ1-2|many|TRBV30
AWNREGGSNYGYT
>TRBJ2-1|many|TRBV2
ASSETGPDRKQF
>TRBJ2-2|many|TRBV5-1
ASSLEAGAGELF
>TRBJ1-1|many|TRBV7-9
ASSLTLGTEAF
>TRBJ2-7|-|TRBV20-1
SAPGLAGSVSYEQY
>TRBJ2-6|few|TRBV30
AWKSSGRRTGANVLT
>TRBJ1-5|few|TRBV28
ASSLGGHSNQPQH
>TRBJ2-1|many|TRBV19
ASTGGEGEQF
>TRBJ2-3|many|TRBV14
ASSPRGGTNTQY
>TRBJ1-5|many|TRBV3-1
ASSQAFSGQPQH
>TRBJ2-1|-|TRBV30
ACHFLRLAGGFSTGNEQF
>TRBJ2-7|-|TRBV20-1
SAREVAGWSDEQY
>TRBJ2-1|many|TRBV5-1
ASSLEGQSHNEQF
>TRBJ2-7|-|TRBV9
ASSVGGTMSYQQY
>TRBJ1-4|many|TRBV29-1
SVRVPQGSNEKLF
>TRBJ2-7|-|TRBV20-1
SASPGLAGEQY
>TRBJ1-1|many|TRBV18
ATSPGPLVDTEAF
>TRBJ2-1|many|TRBV11-2
ASSLQVGNEQF
>TRBJ1-3|many|TRBV3-1
ASSQGTAGNTIY
>TRBJ2-1|many|TRBV19
ATRGLGSGEQF
>TRBJ2-7|many|TRBV28
ASSSGQGTYEQY
>TRBJ1-3|many|TRBV3-1
ASSQEGAKGSTIY
>TRBJ1-5|many|TRBV12-5
ASGPEGGLQPQH
>TRBJ1-2|many|TRBV29-1
SASLTGYGYT
>TRBJ1-2|-|TRBV24-1
ATSDSILGTGVDGYT
>TRBJ2-7|many|TRBV7-9
ASSPWTVYEQY
>TRBJ1-6|many|TRBV12-3/TRBV12-4
ASSSEQGANSPLH
>TRBJ2-2|many|TRBV28
ASKVVLLTGELF
>TRBJ1-2|many|TRBV9
ASNVEIGQLGGYT
>TRBJ2-2|many|TRBV12-3/TRBV12-4
ASSPISGRDTGELF
>TRBJ1-5|-|TRBV7-2
ASGDGTNQPQH
>TRBJ1-2|many|TRBV28
ASSPMFRTGAGAWRGYGYT
>TRBJ2-7|many|TRBV6-1
ASSGSYPYEQY
>TRBJ2-7|many|TRBV29-1
SVKLDYSYEQY
>TRBJ2-1|-|TRBV20-1
SARVSLGEQF
>TRBJ1-3|-|TRBV6-2/TRBV6-3
ASSPKARPSGNTIY
>TRBJ1-6|many|TRBV5-1
ASGPGGEYNSPLH
>TRBJ2-1|many|TRBV12-3/TRBV12-4
ASSFSGRSEQF
>TRBJ2-7|many|TRBV24-1
ATSDSLAGGPYEQY
>TRBJ2-7|many|TRBV11-2
ASSLDGLAYEQY
>TRBJ1-2|-|TRBV27
ASASPSRQATYGYT